Following are 26 T cell receptor beta chains from one sample sequenced in a study of T cells in Graves' hyperthyroidism and ophthalmopathy. The source material, RNA transcripts, was used to amplify TCR beta CDR3 regions. When the TCR CDR3 underwent first-round RT-PCR, the HTBI primer set was used. MiXCR was run by TCRdb on the multiplex PCR reads, yielding one entry per CDR3 protein. The table records 700,000 to 850,000 distinct CDR3 sequences, about 35% of them present only once. The specimen sequenced was blood. The origin of the receptors is a woman in her forties with Graves' hyperthyroidism.

This clonotype showed up just a few times. This chain uses TRBV4-1 with TRBJ1-2, with 7 bases identical to TRBD1. The germline V gene encodes CDR1 MGHRA and CDR2 YSYEKL. The CDR3 length is 14 residues. V lost 1 base, J lost 5 bases, and 4 bases stayed unmatched. CDR3 DNA sequence: TGCGCCAGCAGCCAAGTCAGGGGGGGGTATGGCTACACCTTC. Amino acid sequence: CASSQVRGGYGYTF.

The table lists this clonotype with a few counts. This chain uses TRBV6-2 or TRBV6-3 with TRBJ1-2, with D tentatively TRBD1 (5 bases). CDR3 length: 13 amino acids. CDR1 and CDR2 (germline): MNHEY, SVGEGT. Trimming removed 8 bases at V and 2 bases at J, with 12 bases between. Here the CDR3 DNA reads TGTGCCAGCCTGACAGAGAGCAACTATGGCTACACCTTC. Translated: CASLTESNYGYTF.

Details on this clonotype: Since a much larger clone is just one base distant, this may be a read error. The V call is TRBV7-9, the J call TRBJ1-2; a weak D match, TRBD1 (6 bases). The germline V gene encodes CDR1 SEHNR and CDR2 FQNEAQ (reference sequence). The CDR3 is 14 residues long. The CDR3 reads CASSLGTANHGYTF. The CDR3 region has the DNA TGTGCCAGCAGCTTAGGGACAGCTAACCATGGCTACACCTTC.

The J gene is TRBJ1-1, the V gene TRBV29-1; D not resolved. The CDR3 is made up of 13 amino acids. V dropped 2 bases and J dropped 5 bases, with 12 bases sitting between them. Germline V lookup: CDR1 SQVTM, CDR2 ANQGSEA. The CDR3 DNA follows: TGCAGCGTTGAATCCGGATTTATAACTGAAGCTTTCTTT. Protein product: CSVESGFITEAFF. The full variable domain, with the rest looked up from reference TRBV29-1 and TRBJ1-1, is SAVISQKPSRDICQRGTSLTIQCQVDSQVTMMFWYRQQPGQSLTLIATANQGSEATYESGFVIDKFPISRPNLTFSTLTVSNMSPEDSSIYLCSVESGFITEAFFGQGTRLTVV.

CDR3 nucleotide sequence: TGCGCCAGCAGCCAAGATTATGAGGGGGACGGCTACACCTTC. Translating it yields CASSQDYEGDGYTF. The V and J genes are TRBV4-3 and TRBJ1-2; possibly TRBD1 for D (6 bases). Looked up from germline, CDR1 is LGHNA and CDR2 is YSLEER. This CDR3 comprises 14 residues. Trimming cost V 0 bases and J 8 bases, with 13 bases left between them.

Remarks on this clonotype: The CDR3 carries no conserved terminal phenylalanine or tryptophan, so it likely arises from a read error. The genes are TRBV7-9 and TRBJ2-5; D gene ambiguous. The germline V and J ends were trimmed by 0 bases and 2 bases, with 7 bases remaining between them. The CDR3 covers 14 residues. Germline values: CDR1 SEHNR, CDR2 FQNEAQ (reference sequence). The CDR3 nucleotides read TGTGCCAGCAGCTTAGCCCTCCTGCAAGAGACCCAGTACCTC. This encodes CASSLALLQETQYL.

The chain has TRBV12-3 or TRBV12-4 and TRBJ1-1, with D possibly matching TRBD1 (5 bases). CDR3 length: 17 amino acids. V gave up 3 bases and J gave up 4 bases, with 21 bases separating them. CDR3 in DNA: TGTGCCAGCAGTTTCTGGACAAATCCGGGACTGAGCACTGAAGCTTTCTTT. Translation: CASSFWTNPGLSTEAFF.

This clonotype has only one observation. The chain combines TRBV28 with TRBJ1-2, with D possibly being TRBD1 (6 bases). V was shortened by 6 bases and J by 6 bases, with 14 bases between the two germline ends. CDR1 is MDHEN, CDR2 SYDVKM, per germline. This CDR3 spans 13 amino acids. CDR3 sequence: CASSITGFNGYTF. The CDR3 coding sequence is TGTGCCAGCAGCATTACAGGGTTCAATGGCTACACCTTC.

The CDR3 here is CSARGGTSDSYEQYF. Written as DNA, the CDR3 is TGCAGTGCTAGAGGGGGGACTAGCGACTCCTACGAGCAGTACTTC. The genes are TRBV20-1 and TRBJ2-7, with 10 nucleotides matching TRBD2. The J segment lost 0 bases and the V segment lost 1 base, leaving 3 bases of the junction unmatched. CDR3 length: 15 residues. In germline, CDR1 is DFQATT, CDR2 SNEGSKA (reference sequence).

Only a few counts were recorded for this clonotype. The genes are TRBV11-2 and TRBJ1-3; TRBD1 agrees at 7 bases. The CDR3 totals 16 residues. The V gene's germline CDR1 is SGHAT and CDR2 FQNNGV. V shed 4 bases and J 4 bases; nucleotides not matched to a gene: 10. CDR3 sequence: CASSSLPGGKGNTIYF. CDR3 nucleotide sequence: TGTGCCAGCAGCTCCCTCCCAGGGGGTAAGGGAAACACCATATATTTT. The complete variable domain, with remaining parts taken from reference TRBV11-2 and TRBJ1-3, reads EAGVAQSPRYKIIEKRQSVAFWCNPISGHATLYWYQQILGQGPKLLIQFQNNGVVDDSQLPKDRFSAERLKGVDSTLKIQPAKLEDSAVYLCASSSLPGGKGNTIYFGEGSWLTVV.

This clonotype was counted a few times. The V call is TRBV19, the J call TRBJ1-2, with a weak D call TRBD1 (5 bases). Looked up from germline, CDR1 is LNHDA and CDR2 is SQIVND (reference sequence). This CDR3 is 15 amino acids long. Trimming shortened V by 1 base and J by 6 bases, and 15 bases separated the two germline ends. The chain's CDR3 is CASSIAQGAADGYTF. CDR3 in DNA: TGTGCCAGTAGTATAGCCCAGGGTGCCGCTGATGGCTACACCTTC.

This clonotype turned up a few times. CDR3 sequence (DNA): TGCGCCAGCAGCCAAGTTCGTCTGGACCAGCCCCAGCATTTT. It yields the protein CASSQVRLDQPQHF. This chain connects TRBV4-1 to TRBJ1-5; unclear D gene. The V end was cut by 1 base, the J end by 7 bases, with 11 bases between. The CDR3 is 14 amino acids. Germline values: CDR1 MGHRA, CDR2 YSYEKL.

The table lists this clonotype with many counts. The chain employs TRBV9 and TRBJ1-1; 12 bases map to TRBD1. The length of the CDR3 is 14 residues. Germline V gives CDR1 SGDLS, CDR2 YYNGEE. The trim removed 1 base at V and 8 bases at J, leaving 3 bases unmatched. The CDR3 sequence: CASSVRGQGAEAFF. CDR3 nucleotide sequence: TGTGCCAGCAGCGTAAGGGGACAGGGGGCCGAAGCTTTCTTT.

This clonotype was recorded at least ten times. This sequence joins TRBV29-1 and TRBJ1-2, with 8 bases matching TRBD1. CDR3 length equals 13 residues. Germline V CDR1 and CDR2: SQVTM, ANQGSEA. Germline trimming cut 1 base from V and 8 bases from J; bases unmatched to any gene: 6. The CDR3 DNA reads TGCAGCGTTGAAGGTCAGGGGGCACACGGCTACACCTTC. Amino acid sequence: CSVEGQGAHGYTF.

The V gene is TRBV19, the J gene TRBJ1-1; D might be TRBD1 (5 bases). V was trimmed by 3 bases and J by 0 bases, leaving 20 bases between them. CDR1 LNHDA and CDR2 SQIVND come from the germline V gene (reference sequence). The CDR3 has 18 residues. The CDR3 sequence: CASSIVTRDAVMNTEAFF. In DNA, the CDR3 is TGTGCCAGTAGTATCGTAACCCGGGACGCTGTCATGAACACTGAAGCTTTCTTT.

Of note for this clonotype: A clone one base away is much larger, so this may be a read error. This chain joins TRBV7-9 and TRBJ1-1; 9 nucleotides align to TRBD1. This CDR3 is 15 amino acids long. Germline V gene lookup returns CDR1 SEHNR and CDR2 FQNEAQ (reference sequence). For the CDR3, the DNA is TGTGCCAGCAGCTTAACGACAGGGGGGAACACTGAAGCTTCCTTT. Residues: CASSLTTGGNTEASF. Full variable domain (rest looked up from reference TRBV7-9 and TRBJ1-1): DTGVSQNPRHKITKRGQNVTFRCDPISEHNRLYWYRQTLGQGPEFLTYFQNEAQLEKSRLLSDRFSAERPKGSFSTLEIQRTEQGDSAMYLCASSLTTGGNTEASFGQGTRLTVV.

The V and J genes are TRBV2 and TRBJ2-5, with 9 bases that match TRBD1. CDR1 SNHLY and CDR2 FYNNEI come from the germline V gene. The CDR3 has 15 residues. The V segment lost 8 bases and the J segment 5 bases; nucleotides outside the gene matches: 12. CDR3 nucleotide sequence: TGTGCCAGCTTAAGCGGGTTGGGGACAGGGGAGACCCAGTACTTC. Translated, it gives CASLSGLGTGETQYF.

The CDR3 reads CASRARTANVLTF. The CDR3 DNA is TGTGCCAGCAGGGCCCGGACAGCCAACGTCCTGACTTTC. V usage is TRBV7-9 and J usage is TRBJ2-6, with D tentatively TRBD1 (5 bases). Germline values: CDR1 SEHNR, CDR2 FQNEAQ (reference sequence). This CDR3 has 13 residues. Trimming took 6 bases from V and 7 from J, leaving 10 bases between them.

Ten or more counts support this clonotype. The chain recombines TRBV15 with TRBJ2-5, with TRBD1 matching over 9 bases. J was trimmed by 4 bases and V by 8 bases; bases with no gene match: 8. This CDR3 is built from 14 residues. The germline V gene has CDR1 LNHNV and CDR2 YYDKDF (reference sequence). CDR3 coding DNA: TGTGCCACCCGAAGGGACAGGGCTGGAGAGACCCAGTACTTC. As protein: CATRRDRAGETQYF. Complete variable domain (other parts from reference TRBV15 and TRBJ2-5): DAMVIQNPRYQVTQFGKPVTLSCSQTLNHNVMYWYQQKSSQAPKLLFHYYDKDFNNEADTPDNFQSRRPNTSFCFLDIRSPGLGDTAMYLCATRRDRAGETQYFGPGTRLLVL.

V gene TRBV7-9 combines with J gene TRBJ2-5, with 8 bases lining up with TRBD2. J gave up 4 bases and V 6 bases, and 10 bases lay outside the gene matches. The CDR3 consists of 15 residues. Germline CDR1 is SEHNR and CDR2 is FQNEAQ (reference sequence). The CDR3 bases are TGTGCCAGCAGGTCGACAGCGGGAGACGGAGAGACCCAGTACTTC. Its protein is CASRSTAGDGETQYF. The whole variable domain, filled in from reference TRBV7-9 and TRBJ2-5, reads DTGVSQNPRHKITKRGQNVTFRCDPISEHNRLYWYRQTLGQGPEFLTYFQNEAQLEKSRLLSDRFSAERPKGSFSTLEIQRTEQGDSAMYLCASRSTAGDGETQYFGPGTRLLVL.

There are many counts of this clonotype. The chain uses TRBV7-2 and TRBJ2-7; 7 bases are shared with TRBD1. From germline, CDR1 is SGHTA and CDR2 FQGNSA. The length of the CDR3 is 14 residues. V lost 5 bases, J lost 4 bases, and 8 bases stayed unmatched. The CDR3 DNA reads as TGTGCCAGCAGCGCCCTCGGGACAGCGTACGAGCAGTACTTC. Its protein product is CASSALGTAYEQYF. The complete variable domain, with remaining parts taken from reference TRBV7-2 and TRBJ2-7, reads GAGVSQSPSNKVTEKGKDVELRCDPISGHTALYWYRQSLGQGLEFLIYFQGNSAPDKSGLPSDRFSAERTGGSVSTLTIQRTQQEDSAVYLCASSALGTAYEQYFGPGTRLTVT.

Ten or more counts support this clonotype. The chain employs TRBV7-9 and TRBJ2-5; 8 bases map to TRBD1. Per germline, CDR1 SEHNR and CDR2 FQNEAQ (reference sequence). The J segment lost 9 bases and the V segment lost 6 bases, leaving 9 bases of the junction unmatched. The CDR3 runs 13 residues. DNA for the CDR3: TGTGCCAGCAGGAGTTCCGGACAGGGACCCCAGTACTTC. This sequence encodes CASRSSGQGPQYF.

This clonotype showed up many times. This chain connects TRBV10-1 to TRBJ2-2, with TRBD2 as a possible D gene (5 bases). Looked up from germline, CDR1 is WNHNN and CDR2 is SYGVQD (reference sequence). V was shortened by 7 bases and J by 4 bases, with 10 bases between the two germline ends. This CDR3 spans 13 amino acids. The CDR3 region is CASMRESTGELFF. For the CDR3, the DNA is TGCGCCAGCATGAGGGAGAGCACCGGGGAGCTGTTTTTT.

CDR3 in DNA: TGTGCCAGCAGCCCCTATCAGGGGGGCCGGGAGACCCAGTACTTC. Its protein is CASSPYQGGRETQYF. The chain uses TRBV7-8 and TRBJ2-5; a weak D match, TRBD1 (7 bases). Germline CDR1 SGHVS, CDR2 FQNEAQ. This CDR3 is 15 amino acids long. V lost 5 bases and J lost 5, with 18 bases in between.

The rearrangement uses TRBV5-1 and TRBJ2-5; 11 bases match TRBD2. The CDR3 sequence is 17 residues long. V shed 4 bases and J 2 bases; nucleotides not matched to a gene: 10. The germline CDR1 and CDR2 sequences are SGHRS and YFSETQ. The DNA of the CDR3 is TGCGCCAGCAGCGCAACTGCTAGCGGGAGGCTTCAAGAGACCCAGTACTTC. Amino acid sequence: CASSATASGRLQETQYF.

In this sample, this clonotype turned up a few times. This may stem from a read error, because a much larger clone lies one nucleotide away. This sequence joins TRBV9 and TRBJ1-6; 7 bases line up with TRBD1. The CDR3 is 15 residues long. The germline gives CDR1 SGDLS, CDR2 YYNGEE. CDR3 in amino acids: CASSVKGADDSPHHF. The CDR3 region has the DNA TGTGCCAGCAGCGTAAAGGGGGCTGATGATTCACCCCACCACTTT.